This TCR beta chain came from a study of identical twins. The study, taken as a whole, reports: Twin-shared out-of-frame alpha sequences were enriched for low generation probability. Insertion counts were lower in abundant cord blood beta clonotypes, a trend that memory repertoires did not show.

Concerning this clonotype: Its antigen is undetermined.

Trimming stripped 3 bases from V and 4 bases from J, with 16 bases between. The germline V gene encodes CDR1 MGHDK and CDR2 SYGVNS. There are 16 residues in the CDR3. TCRdb analysed the 5' RACE reads with MiXCR anew, one entry per CDR3 protein. This sample has some 710,000 distinct CDR3 sequences, with less than 7% found just once. The chain has TRBV25-1 and TRBJ2-1; no clear D. The material sequenced was naive T cells sorted from blood. The source of this sequence is a man aged 18 to 30 in good health. The CDR3 loop is CASSDSLSNYYNEQFF. As DNA, the CDR3 is TGTGCCAGCAGTGACAGTTTGTCCAACTATTACAATGAGCAGTTCTTC.